This T cell receptor beta chain was identified during a study of blood T cells in healthy people across ages. Study in general: For every two T cells, template switching captured about one barcoded beta molecule.

Then a second PCR, running roughly 7 to 11 cycles, was carried out with a sample-barcoded 5' primer and a J-beta primer mix. Each TCR beta cDNA got a 12-nucleotide random molecular identifier. MiXCR, run by TCRdb on the 5' RACE reads, gives a single entry per CDR3 protein. Seen here are roughly 640,000 distinct CDR3 sequences, about 30% observed once, and the top ten hold approximately 14%. General study results and limits: What prevented conclusive comparison of naive and antigen-experienced cells was that PBMCs were unsorted. Observed TCR beta diversity per million T cells went down as age went up. This fall followed a roughly linear course with age.

This clonotype was seen a handful of times. Its antigen is still unknown. This clonotype was sampled from a woman of 80 years or more in good health. Sequenced input: blood.

In DNA, the CDR3 is TGTGCCAGCAGGGGACGCCCATGGGGTCAGCCCCAGCATTTT. This encodes CASRGRPWGQPQHF. The V and J genes are TRBV27 and TRBJ1-5; possible D gene TRBD1, 5 bases. The V and J ends lost 6 bases and 6 bases respectively, with 15 bases between them. The germline CDR1 and CDR2 sequences are MNHEY and SMNVEV (reference sequence). This CDR3 contains 14 residues.